This T cell receptor beta chain was captured by sequencing in a study of response to subunit inactivated influenza vaccine. To note about this clonotype: Its target is unknown.

TCRdb re-derived calls from the RT-PCR reads in MiXCR, one entry per CDR3 protein. This sample yields about 620,000 distinct CDR3 sequences, of which approximately 12% are seen a single time; 9.5% to 13% belongs to the top ten. Trimming cost V 5 bases and J 5 bases, with 12 bases left between them. Germline V lookup: CDR1 SGHTA, CDR2 FQGNSA. There are 14 residues in the CDR3. Study results and caveats: The authors offered the suggestion that each seasonal influenza vaccination recruits few new T cells.

The TCR originated in a man over 45 who received an inactivated influenza vaccine. The genes are TRBV7-2 and TRBJ2-2; D remains unclear. Specimen: PBMCs from blood, collected on the day of vaccination. DNA for the CDR3: TGTGCCAGCAGCAGACCGACCGAAACCGGGGAGCTGTTTTTT. The encoded protein is CASSRPTETGELFF. Supplemented by reference TRBV7-2 and TRBJ2-2, the full variable domain reads GAGVSQSPSNKVTEKGKDVELRCDPISGHTALYWYRQSLGQGLEFLIYFQGNSAPDKSGLPSDRFSAERTGGSVSTLTIQRTQQEDSAVYLCASSRPTETGELFFGEGSRLTVL.